This is a list of T cell receptor beta chains from one sample in a study of T cell repertoires in cytomegalovirus infection. TCRdb used MiXCR to reprocess the reads, holding one entry per CDR3 protein. Here the sample spans fewer than 650,000 distinct CDR3 sequences, about 39% being singletons. What these receptors recognize is not known. The source was cultured PBMCs, collected from culture after CMV antigen stimulation. The receptors originated from a human donor in good health (CMV status not recorded). Some clones in this sample may be carry-over from other donors' samples. CDR3s include the opening cysteine and the closing phenylalanine or tryptophan. D genes are given only for firm matches. Some rows have no size entry. The others give once, few or many, or a class for an expanded clone.

-,TRBV2,-,TRBJ2-3,CASSEAVSTDTQYF,TGTGCCAGCAGTGAGGCGGTATCCACAGATACGCAGTATTTT
TRBD2,TRBV27,-,TRBJ2-6,CASSSLAVSGANVLTF,TGTGCCAGCAGTTCCCTAGCGGTCTCTGGGGCCAACGTCCTGACTTTC
-,TRBV6-6,-,TRBJ2-4,CASSPGPATIQYF,TGTGCCAGCAGTCCGGGGCCAGCCACCATTCAGTACTTC
-,TRBV4-1,-,TRBJ2-7,CASSLQLGLYEQYF,TGCGCCAGCAGCCTACAACTGGGCCTTTACGAGCAGTACTTC
-,TRBV10-2,-,TRBJ2-7,CASSPDNYAQYF,TGCGCCAGCAGCCCCGACAATTACGCACAGTACTTC
-,TRBV4-2,few,TRBJ1-1,CASSQVRQENTEAFF,TGTGCCAGCAGCCAAGTTCGACAGGAGAACACTGAAGCTTTCTTT
TRBD1,TRBV5-4,-,TRBJ1-2,CASSPGLDRGHGYTF,TGTGCCAGCAGCCCAGGACTCGACAGGGGCCATGGCTACACCTTC
TRBD1,TRBV4-1,few,TRBJ1-6,CASSQLPVDRDAPPPLHF,TGCGCCAGCAGCCAACTACCAGTGGACAGGGACGCCCCGCCACCCCTCCACTTT
-,TRBV20-1,-,TRBJ2-2,CSARPPPEDGELFF,TGCAGTGCTAGGCCGCCTCCGGAGGACGGGGAGCTGTTTTTT
-,TRBV27,-,TRBJ2-7,CASSLSGLDYEQYF,TGTGCCAGCAGTTTGTCGGGCCTCGACTACGAGCAGTACTTC
-,TRBV12-3/TRBV12-4,few,TRBJ2-1,CASSFSGLLYNEQFF,TGTGCCAGCAGTTTCTCGGGACTCCTATACAATGAGCAGTTCTTC
-,TRBV20-1,-,TRBJ1-6,CSARPPRDGPYTPLHF,TGCAGTGCTAGACCCCCCCGCGACGGACCATATACACCCCTCCACTTT
TRBD1,TRBV7-2,few,TRBJ2-2,CAIRTGTNTGELFF,TGTGCCATCCGGACAGGGACGAACACCGGGGAGCTGTTTTTT
-,TRBV7-8,few,TRBJ1-2,CASSFRNGGYTF,TGTGCCAGCAGCTTTAGGAACGGGGGCTACACCTTC
TRBD1,TRBV9,-,TRBJ2-5,CASSLGQGSQTQYF,TGTGCCAGCAGCCTGGGACAGGGGAGTCAGACCCAGTACTTC
-,TRBV12-3/TRBV12-4,few,TRBJ2-3,CASSSLGTAGDTQYF,TGTGCCAGCAGTTCCCTCGGGACGGCGGGAGATACGCAGTATTTT
TRBD1,TRBV7-6,few,TRBJ1-2,CASGQGLGVYGYTF,TGTGCCAGTGGACAGGGGCTGGGAGTCTATGGCTACACCTTC
TRBD1,TRBV6-6,few,TRBJ2-7,CASSYRTGRNEQYF,TGTGCCAGCAGTTACCGGACAGGGAGGAACGAGCAGTACTTC
-,TRBV10-3,few,TRBJ2-3,CAIRYGVTDTQYF,TGTGCCATACGGTACGGGGTCACAGATACGCAGTATTTT
-,TRBV7-2,-,TRBJ2-2,CASSTRVGGSGELFF,TGTGCCAGCAGCACTAGGGTGGGGGGCTCCGGGGAGCTGTTTTTT
TRBD2,TRBV7-8,few,TRBJ2-7,CASSSPRWAGGPLDEQYF,TGTGCCAGCAGCTCCCCTCGTTGGGCGGGGGGGCCTCTCGACGAGCAGTACTTC
-,TRBV24-1,-,TRBJ2-2,CATSLTAVGSLAGELFF,TGTGCCACCAGTCTTACCGCCGTAGGCTCCCTTGCCGGGGAGCTGTTTTTT
-,TRBV11-2,-,TRBJ2-5,CASSFTGLGETQYF,TGTGCCAGCAGCTTTACAGGGTTAGGAGAGACCCAGTACTTC
-,TRBV28,-,TRBJ1-4,CASSSRGAWEKLFF,TGTGCCAGCAGTTCGCGGGGGGCTTGGGAAAAACTGTTTTTT
TRBD2,TRBV5-6,-,TRBJ2-7,CASSPSLAGSYEQYF,TGTGCCAGCAGCCCCTCACTAGCGGGATCGTACGAGCAGTACTTC
TRBD1,TRBV28,-,TRBJ2-2,CASSPGQGIGELFF,TGTGCCAGCAGTCCGGGACAGGGGATCGGGGAGCTGTTTTTT
-,TRBV6-1,few,TRBJ2-2,CASSDGATYPTTGELFF,TGTGCCAGCAGTGATGGAGCTACATATCCAACGACCGGGGAGCTGTTTTTT
TRBD2,TRBV27,few,TRBJ2-7,CASRLGGTYEQYF,TGTGCCAGCAGGCTCGGGGGGACCTACGAGCAGTACTTC
-,TRBV7-2,few,TRBJ1-1,CASSLAPQNTEAFF,TGTGCCAGCAGCTTAGCGCCCCAGAACACTGAAGCTTTCTTT
-,TRBV7-2,few,TRBJ2-1,CASSLVSASYNEQFF,TGTGCCAGCAGCCTTGTGTCTGCCTCCTACAATGAGCAGTTCTTC
TRBD1,TRBV7-2,-,TRBJ2-7,CASSTRQGGTYEQYF,TGTGCCAGCAGCACCCGACAGGGGGGGACCTACGAGCAGTACTTC
-,TRBV7-9,many,TRBJ1-5,CASSSRNQPQHF,TGTGCCAGCAGCTCGCGGAATCAGCCCCAGCATTTT
TRBD1,TRBV6-1,once,TRBJ1-5,CASTGRGTGQNQPQHF,TGTGCCAGCACGGGAAGGGGGACAGGGCAAAATCAGCCCCAGCATTTT
-,TRBV7-2,-,TRBJ2-1,CASSSHRVYNEQFF,TGTGCCAGCAGCTCTCACAGGGTTTACAATGAGCAGTTCTTC
-,TRBV7-9,-,TRBJ2-7,CASSQFGGGTASYEQYF,TGTGCCAGCAGCCAGTTTGGTGGCGGGACAGCCTCCTACGAGCAGTACTTC
TRBD1,TRBV12-3/TRBV12-4,few,TRBJ1-5,CASTLTGFQPQHF,TGTGCCAGCACTTTGACAGGGTTTCAGCCCCAGCATTTT
-,TRBV7-9,-,TRBJ1-1,CASRARQGHMNTEAFF,TGTGCCAGCAGGGCACGTCAGGGACACATGAACACTGAAGCTTTCTTT
-,TRBV7-6,-,TRBJ2-1,CASSLLLGGYNEQFF,TGTGCCAGCAGCCTACTTTTAGGGGGCTACAATGAGCAGTTCTTC
-,TRBV12-3/TRBV12-4,few,TRBJ1-1,CASSSSQGPNTNTEAFF,TGTGCCAGCAGTTCGAGTCAGGGCCCCAACACGAACACTGAAGCTTTCTTT
-,TRBV12-3/TRBV12-4,-,TRBJ2-7,CASGPTGSRYEQYF,TGTGCCAGCGGACCTACAGGGAGCCGCTACGAGCAGTACTTC
-,TRBV7-8,-,TRBJ2-7,CASSLNRATTYEQYF,TGTGCCAGCAGCTTAAACAGGGCCACCACCTACGAGCAGTACTTC
TRBD1,TRBV19,few,TRBJ2-7,CATSTQGTGPSSYEQYF,TGTGCCACTTCAACACAAGGGACAGGGCCGAGCTCCTACGAGCAGTACTTC
TRBD1,TRBV18,-,TRBJ1-5,CASSLGTVYSNQPQHF,TGTGCCAGCTCACTGGGGACAGTTTATAGCAATCAGCCCCAGCATTTT
-,TRBV27,-,TRBJ2-7,CASIAGSEQYF,TGTGCCAGCATTGCGGGTAGCGAGCAGTACTTC
-,TRBV7-8,-,TRBJ2-3,CASSFFVRAQTDTQYF,TGTGCCAGCAGCTTCTTTGTCCGGGCGCAAACAGATACGCAGTATTTT
-,TRBV6-1,-,TRBJ2-3,CASNWFPSSTDTQYF,TGTGCCAGCAATTGGTTTCCCTCTAGCACAGATACGCAGTATTTT
-,TRBV4-3,-,TRBJ1-5,CASSQDLRDDQPQHF,TGCGCCAGCAGCCAAGACCTCAGGGATGATCAGCCCCAGCATTTT
TRBD2,TRBV12-3/TRBV12-4,-,TRBJ2-5,CASLMGLAGGETQYF,TGTGCCAGCCTGATGGGACTAGCGGGAGGGGAGACCCAGTACTTC
TRBD2,TRBV6-5,-,TRBJ2-1,CASSSGGSLGNEQFF,TGTGCCAGCAGTTCGGGCGGGAGCTTGGGCAATGAGCAGTTCTTC